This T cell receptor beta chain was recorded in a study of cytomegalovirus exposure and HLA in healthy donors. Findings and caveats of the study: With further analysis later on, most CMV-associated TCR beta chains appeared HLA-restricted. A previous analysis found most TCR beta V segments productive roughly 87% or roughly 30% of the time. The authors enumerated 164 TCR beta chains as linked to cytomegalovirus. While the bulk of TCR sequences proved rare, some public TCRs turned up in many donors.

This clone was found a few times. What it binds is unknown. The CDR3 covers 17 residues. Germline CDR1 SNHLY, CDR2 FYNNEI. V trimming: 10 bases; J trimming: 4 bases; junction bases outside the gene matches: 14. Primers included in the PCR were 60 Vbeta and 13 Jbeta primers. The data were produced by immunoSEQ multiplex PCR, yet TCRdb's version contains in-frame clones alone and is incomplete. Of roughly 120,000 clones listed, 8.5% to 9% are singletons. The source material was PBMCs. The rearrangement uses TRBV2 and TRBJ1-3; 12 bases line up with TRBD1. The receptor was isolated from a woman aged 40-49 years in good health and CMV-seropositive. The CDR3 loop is CAIVNERDRGLGNTIYF. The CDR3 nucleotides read TGTGCCATAGTAAACGAGCGGGACAGGGGGCTCGGAAACACCATATATTTT.